This entry lists 16 T cell receptor beta chains sequenced from one sample in a study of shared clonotypes between healthy human individuals. The repertoire was sequenced with immunoSEQ multiplex PCR; TCRdb's copy has only in-frame clones and lacks some. This sample carries about 79,000 clones, about 65% of them seen once, and the ten largest clones take 51%. Source material: memory CD8+ T cells sorted from blood. Subset indicated: CD45RO+ cells pooled with CCR7-negative TemRA cells. The source of these receptors is a man aged 25-40 years in good health.

A note on this clone: A read error is likely here: a far larger clone is one base away. This specimen includes other DNA sequences encoding the same CDR3. The chain links TRBV6-1 to TRBJ2-1, with 8 bases aligning to TRBD2. The CDR3 has 15 amino acids. Germline trimming cut 2 bases from V and 0 bases from J; bases unmatched to any gene: 0. The V gene's germline CDR1 is MNHNS and CDR2 SASEGT. The CDR3 protein is CASSETSGSYNEQFF. The CDR3 region has the DNA TGTGCCAGCAGTGAAACTAGCGGCTCCTACAATGAGCAGTTCTTC.

The V and J genes are TRBV2 and TRBJ1-2, with D maybe TRBD1 (5 bases). CDR1 SNHLY and CDR2 FYNNEI come from the germline V gene. V lost 3 bases, J lost 8 bases, and 10 bases lay in between. The CDR3 has 12 residues. DNA for the CDR3: TGTGCCAGCAGTGATAACAGGCCAGGCTACACCTTC. Its translation: CASSDNRPGYTF.

The chain is built from TRBV5-4 and TRBJ2-3, with a tentative D call TRBD2 (5 bases). V lost 0 bases, J lost 5 bases, and 13 bases lay in between. There are 15 residues in the CDR3. The germline CDR1 and CDR2 sequences are SGHNT and YYREEE (reference sequence). DNA of the CDR3: TGTGCCAGCAGCTTGGCGCAGAGAGGAGGAGATACGCAGTATTTT. Residues: CASSLAQRGGDTQYF.

The V call is TRBV4-1, the J call TRBJ2-7; TRBD1 matches 11 bases. CDR3 length: 15 residues. The trim removed 1 base at V and 1 base at J, leaving 0 bases unmatched. From germline, CDR1 is MGHRA and CDR2 YSYEKL. The CDR3 loop reads CASSQGDRGSYEQYF. DNA of the CDR3: TGCGCCAGCAGCCAAGGGGACAGGGGGTCCTACGAGCAGTACTTC.

This clone appeared many times. V is TRBV10-2 and J is TRBJ1-1, with 10 bases aligning to TRBD1. After removal of 2 bases from V and 2 bases from J, the junction contained 5 bases not matched to a gene. The germline gives CDR1 WSHSY, CDR2 SAAADI. The CDR3 runs 16 residues. CDR3 sequence: CASSERDRGVNTEAFF. CDR3 sequence (DNA): TGCGCCAGCAGTGAGCGGGACAGGGGAGTCAACACTGAAGCTTTCTTT.

This clone was found once. V usage is TRBV25-1 and J usage is TRBJ2-5; tentatively, D is TRBD1 (5 bases). The V gene's germline CDR1 is MGHDK and CDR2 SYGVNS. V lost 7 bases and J 2 bases, leaving 11 bases between the germline ends. This CDR3 has 13 amino acids. The CDR3 coding sequence is TGTGCCAGCACCGAACCAGGGCAAGAGACCCAGTACTTC. It codes for CASTEPGQETQYF.

This clone was counted between two and nine times. V gene TRBV7-9 combines with J gene TRBJ1-1, with 7 bases identical to TRBD1. V lost 5 bases, J lost 6 bases, and 15 bases stayed unmatched. Looked up from germline, CDR1 is SEHNR and CDR2 is FQNEAQ (reference sequence). The CDR3 totals 16 residues. The CDR3 region is CASSQNPGQLNPEAFF. CDR3 DNA: TGTGCCAGCAGCCAAAACCCGGGACAGCTTAACCCTGAAGCTTTCTTT.

The gene calls are TRBV5-4 and TRBJ2-1; 11 bases fit TRBD2. Trimming took 4 bases from V and 0 from J; bases not matched to a gene: 6. Germline CDR1 is SGHNT and CDR2 is YYREEE (reference sequence). The CDR3 spans 17 residues. In DNA form, the CDR3 reads TGTGCCAGCAGCGGTAGCGGGAGGGGCAGCTCCTACAATGAGCAGTTCTTC. This gives the protein CASSGSGRGSSYNEQFF.

This clone occurred a few times. The V and J genes are TRBV28 and TRBJ2-3; 8 bases are a match to TRBD1. Germline V CDR1 and CDR2: MDHEN, SYDVKM. Trimming removed 6 bases from V and 6 bases from J; junction bases left unmatched: 11. The CDR3 is 15 residues long. The CDR3 nucleotides are TGTGCCAGCAGAGTCGGGACAGGTGCGGTGGATACGCAGTATTTT. Its translation: CASRVGTGAVDTQYF.

This clone was observed a handful of times. The genes are TRBV7-9 and TRBJ1-1, with D uncertain. This CDR3 is built from 12 residues. From germline, CDR1 is SEHNR and CDR2 FQNEAQ (reference sequence). Deletions cut 4 bases from V and 2 bases from J, with 5 bases between. The CDR3 nucleotides read TGTGCCAGCAGCTCATATAACACTGAAGCTTTCTTT. Its protein is CASSSYNTEAFF.

V usage is TRBV30 and J usage is TRBJ2-3, with TRBD1 as a possible D gene (7 bases). Germline CDR1 GTSNPN, CDR2 SVGIG (reference sequence). The CDR3 length is 15 residues. Trimming removed 5 bases from V and 6 bases from J, with 21 bases in between. The CDR3 loop is CAWDSGSSGGDTQYF. CDR3 nucleotides: TGTGCCTGGGATTCCGGGAGCTCAGGGGGGGATACGCAGTATTTT.

In its sample, this clone was seen a few times. The rearrangement joins TRBV5-6 to TRBJ2-6; no firm D call. The V and J ends lost 0 bases and 2 bases respectively, with 3 bases between them. The CDR3 is 14 residues long. CDR1 and CDR2 (germline): SGHDT, YYEEEE. The CDR3 bases are TGTGCCAGCAGCTTGGAGACTGGGGCCAACGTCCTGACTTTC. Residues: CASSLETGANVLTF.

V gene TRBV15 combines with J gene TRBJ2-7; D could derive from TRBD1 or TRBD2 (5 bases each). The CDR3 spans 16 residues. The V end lost 0 bases, the J end lost 7 bases, and 19 bases lay between the germline ends. CDR1 is LNHNV and CDR2 is YYDKDF in the germline V gene (reference sequence). CDR3 bases: TGTGCCACCAGCAGAGATCTTGTAGGGGCCGCGGGTGAGCAGTACTTC. Its translation is CATSRDLVGAAGEQYF.

The rearrangement joins TRBV29-1 to TRBJ2-3; perhaps TRBD2 as D (6 bases). V dropped 1 base and J dropped 5 bases, with 16 bases sitting between them. The CDR3 consists of 15 residues. Germline V gene sequence: CDR1 SQVTM, CDR2 ANQGSEA. CDR3 sequence reads: CSVEVLGTQGDTQYF. The CDR3 nucleotides are TGCAGCGTTGAAGTCTTGGGGACTCAAGGAGATACGCAGTATTTT.

The chain employs TRBV21-1 and TRBJ2-7; TRBD1 is the table's D call and was not checked against the DNA. TRBV21-1 is a pseudogene locus. This CDR3 is 15 amino acids long. The DNA for the CDR3 is TGTGCCAGCAGCAACAATCTTGGCGGACACTACGAGCAGTACTTC. Amino acid sequence: CASSNNLGGHYEQYF.

The chain is built from TRBV18 and TRBJ2-7; D possibly corresponds to TRBD1 (6 bases). The germline V and J ends were trimmed by 3 bases and 3 bases, with 9 bases remaining between them. Germline loops: CDR1 KGHSH, CDR2 LQKENI. This CDR3 has 13 amino acids. The CDR3 nucleotides are TGTGCCAGCTCACCCACAGGGATCTACGAGCAGTACTTC. Amino acids: CASSPTGIYEQYF.